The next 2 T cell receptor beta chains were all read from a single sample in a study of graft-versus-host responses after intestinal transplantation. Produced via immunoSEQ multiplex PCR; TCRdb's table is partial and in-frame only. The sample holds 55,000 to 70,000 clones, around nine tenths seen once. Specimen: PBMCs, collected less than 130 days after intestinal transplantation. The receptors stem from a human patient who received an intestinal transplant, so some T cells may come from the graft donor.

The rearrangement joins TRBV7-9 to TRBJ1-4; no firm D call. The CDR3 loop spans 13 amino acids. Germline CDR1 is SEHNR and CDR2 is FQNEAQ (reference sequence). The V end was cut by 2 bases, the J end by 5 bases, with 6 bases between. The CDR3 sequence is CASSLLGNEKLFF. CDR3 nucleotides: TGTGCCAGCAGCTTATTGGGGAATGAAAAACTGTTTTTT.

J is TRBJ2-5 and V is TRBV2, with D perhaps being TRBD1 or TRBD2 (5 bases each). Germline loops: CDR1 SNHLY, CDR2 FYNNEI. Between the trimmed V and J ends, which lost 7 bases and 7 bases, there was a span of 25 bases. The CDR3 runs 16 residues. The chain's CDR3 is CASNTGTTLTLGTQYF. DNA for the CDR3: TGTGCCAGCAATACCGGGACGACACTGACCCTTGGGACCCAGTACTTC.